The rows below give T cell receptor beta chains drawn from one sample of a study of patients with pleural tuberculosis. In TCRdb, the reads were re-called with MiXCR into one record per CDR3 protein. The sample yields around 49,000 distinct CDR3 sequences, around 6.7% seen once. The receptors derive from a human donor with pleural tuberculosis. The CDR3 runs from the conserved cysteine through the conserved F or W. D genes are given only for firm matches. Size is stated for part of the rows, as once, few or many counts, or as a class when the clone is expanded.

CDR3 protein | CDR3 DNA | clone size | J gene | V gene | D gene
CASSLGTGSDTEAFF | TGTGCCAGCAGTTTGGGGACAGGGTCAGACACTGAAGCTTTCTTT | many | TRBJ1-1 | TRBV12-3/TRBV12-4 | TRBD1
CASDSGSGYEQFF | TGTGCTAGTGATAGCGGGAGTGGCTATGAGCAGTTCTTC | - | TRBJ2-1 | TRBV12-5 | TRBD2
CSATLAGGPFNEQFF | TGCAGTGCTACCTTAGCGGGAGGGCCTTTTAATGAGCAGTTCTTC | many | TRBJ2-1 | TRBV20-1 | TRBD2
CASSEGPGTGNTIYF | TGTGCCAGCAGTGAAGGTCCAGGGACCGGAAACACCATATATTTT | many | TRBJ1-3 | TRBV2 | -
CASSRTQTSGNTIYF | TGTGCCAGCAGTCGGACACAGACCTCTGGAAACACCATATATTTT | many | TRBJ1-3 | TRBV28 | -
CASSLGSGDNQPQHF | TGTGCCAGCAGCTTAGGATCAGGTGACAATCAGCCCCAGCATTTT | many | TRBJ1-5 | TRBV11-2 | -
CASREGRGTYNEQFF | TGTGCCAGCAGGGAGGGCAGGGGGACCTACAATGAGCAGTTCTTC | many | TRBJ2-1 | TRBV2 | -
CASSFFGQAKYF | TGTGCCAGCAGTTTTTTCGGACAGGCTAAGTATTTT | - | TRBJ2-3 | TRBV12-3/TRBV12-4 | TRBD1
CASSSQGAGETQYF | TGCGCCAGCAGCTCGCAGGGGGCAGGGGAGACCCAGTACTTC | many | TRBJ2-5 | TRBV4-1 | TRBD1
CSASDHRGADTQYF | TGCAGTGCTAGTGACCACAGGGGGGCAGATACGCAGTATTTT | many | TRBJ2-3 | TRBV20-1 | TRBD1